These 32 T cell receptor beta chains were sequenced from one sample in a study of human T cells and chemical hapten exposure. TCRdb re-analysed the RACE reads in MiXCR, keeping a single row per CDR3 protein. The sample lists 50,000 to 65,000 distinct CDR3 sequences, approximately 9.9% occurring once. Regarding time point: patch test 3, about 24 weeks after DPC sensitization. The sample's treatment: therapeutic diphenylcyclopropenone sensitization with weekly scalp DPC. The sequences come from whole blood, collected in connection with sensitization to the hapten diphenylcyclopropenone (DPC). Every receptor here comes from a woman aged 40 to 50 with alopecia areata. Some clones in this sample may be carry-over from other donors' samples.

This clonotype has a handful of counts. The chain couples TRBV7-3 to TRBJ2-7, with D possibly being TRBD2 (6 bases). This CDR3 comprises 15 residues. Germline loops: CDR1 SGHTA, CDR2 FQGTGA. The V end was cut by 2 bases, the J end by 3 bases, with 14 bases between. The CDR3 DNA is TGTGCCAGCAGCTTAGGCGCGGGACTTGACTACGAGCAGTACTTC. Its translation is CASSLGAGLDYEQYF.

The V gene is TRBV4-1, the J gene TRBJ2-1; TRBD2 matches 11 bases. The CDR3 runs to 20 residues. After removal of 1 base from V and 0 bases from J, the junction contained 11 bases not matched to a gene. The germline gives CDR1 MGHRA, CDR2 YSYEKL. The CDR3 protein is CASSQGPLAGGAYSYNEQFF. CDR3 bases: TGCGCCAGCAGCCAAGGGCCCCTAGCGGGGGGCGCGTACTCCTACAATGAGCAGTTCTTC.

The genes are TRBV4-3 and TRBJ2-2, with D perhaps assigned TRBD1 or TRBD2 (5 bases each). Trimming took 4 bases from V and 5 from J, leaving 17 bases between them. The CDR3 spans 16 residues. From germline, CDR1 is LGHNA and CDR2 YSLEER. For the CDR3, the DNA is TGCGCCAGCAGCCCCCTGAGGGAGACAGCAACCGGGGAGCTGTTTTTT. This sequence encodes CASSPLRETATGELFF.

The rearrangement uses TRBV20-1 and TRBJ1-1; TRBD1 is a possible D gene (6 bases). The length of the CDR3 is 13 residues. Trimming stripped 1 base from V and 7 bases from J, with 13 bases between. CDR1 is DFQATT and CDR2 is SNEGSKA in the germline V gene (reference sequence). CDR3 nucleotide sequence: TGCAGTGCTAGAGGGGGGGCAGGGTTTGAAGCTTTCTTT. Translating it yields CSARGGAGFEAFF.

The V and J genes are TRBV6-2 or TRBV6-3 and TRBJ2-1; 12 nucleotides agree with TRBD2. The V gene's germline CDR1 is MNHEY and CDR2 SVGEGT. This CDR3 has 13 amino acids. V trimming: 5 bases; J trimming: 10 bases; junction bases outside the gene matches: 3. The CDR3 bases are TGTGCCAGCAGTCTTCTAGCGGGGGGGGAGCAGTTCTTC. Amino acids: CASSLLAGGEQFF.

This clonotype has just a few counts. V usage is TRBV21-1 and J usage is TRBJ2-2. TRBV21-1 is classified as a pseudogene. The CDR3 is made up of 17 amino acids. The CDR3 DNA follows: TGTGCCAGCAGCAAAGTCGGAAATCCCATGAACACCGGGGAGCTGTTTTTT. Encoded protein: CASSKVGNPMNTGELFF.

This clonotype was recorded a few times. The V gene is TRBV20-1, the J gene TRBJ2-4; 13 bases line up with TRBD2. Germline V gene sequence: CDR1 DFQATT, CDR2 SNEGSKA (reference sequence). With 6 bases clipped from V and 12 bases from J, the junction kept 14 bases outside the gene matches. CDR3 length: 15 amino acids. CDR3 loop: CSAVLGTSGVRAQYF. The DNA for the CDR3 is TGCAGTGCCGTGCTCGGGACTAGCGGGGTCCGGGCTCAGTACTTC.

This clonotype was recorded at least ten times. The CDR3 region is CASSLVTSGKNIQYF. The CDR3, as DNA: TGTGCCAGCAGCTTAGTAACTAGCGGGAAAAACATTCAGTACTTC. The chain employs TRBV7-8 and TRBJ2-4, with 9 positions matching TRBD2. V lost 1 base, J lost 4 bases, and 2 bases stayed unmatched. Germline lookup yields CDR1 SGHVS and CDR2 FQNEAQ. The CDR3 extends over 15 amino acids.

The table lists this clonotype with a few counts. The chain has TRBV4-1 and TRBJ1-1; D ambiguous. The CDR3 is 14 amino acids. Between the trimmed V and J ends, which lost 2 bases and 7 bases, there was a span of 14 bases. CDR1 is MGHRA and CDR2 is YSYEKL in the germline V gene. CDR3 nucleotide sequence: TGCGCCAGCAGCCAACCGTGGCGGCCCCATGAAGCTTTCTTT. As protein: CASSQPWRPHEAFF.

The V gene is TRBV15, the J gene TRBJ2-3; D ambiguous. Per germline, CDR1 LNHNV and CDR2 YYDKDF (reference sequence). The V end was cut by 0 bases, the J end by 7 bases, with 8 bases between. The CDR3 has 13 residues. The CDR3 coding sequence is TGTGCCACCAGCAGAGATTTGACGCATACGCAGTATTTT. Translating it yields CATSRDLTHTQYF.

This clonotype has at least ten counts. This chain connects TRBV4-1 to TRBJ2-6; no clear D gene. Trimming stripped 5 bases from V and 0 bases from J, with 14 bases between. CDR3 length equals 17 residues. Germline V CDR1 and CDR2: MGHRA, YSYEKL. CDR3 in amino acids: CASSATHLSSGANVLTF. DNA for the CDR3: TGCGCCAGCAGCGCTACTCACCTAAGCTCTGGGGCCAACGTCCTGACTTTC.

The chain is built from TRBV6-2 or TRBV6-3 and TRBJ1-2; 7 bases map to TRBD1. Germline values: CDR1 MNHEY, CDR2 SVGEGT. V shed 6 bases and J 8 bases; nucleotides not matched to a gene: 6. The CDR3 has 12 residues. CDR3 sequence: CASRTGVGGYTF. CDR3 nucleotides: TGTGCCAGCAGAACAGGGGTAGGCGGCTACACCTTC.

V is TRBV12-3 or TRBV12-4 and J is TRBJ2-5, with 12 bases fitting TRBD2. Trimming removed 6 bases from V and 2 bases from J; junction bases left unmatched: 4. This CDR3 contains 15 residues. DNA of the CDR3: TGTGCCAGCAGAGGACTAGCGGGGCCTCAAGAGACCCAGTACTTC. Residues: CASRGLAGPQETQYF.

This clonotype was seen more than once but under ten times. The chain carries TRBV7-8 and TRBJ1-5; no firm D call. CDR3 length: 14 amino acids. V dropped 5 bases and J dropped 0 bases, with 8 bases sitting between them. In germline, CDR1 is SGHVS, CDR2 FQNEAQ. CDR3 sequence: CASSPGVSNQPQHF. CDR3 nucleotides: TGTGCCAGCAGCCCCGGCGTTAGCAATCAGCCCCAGCATTTT.

This clonotype was detected only a few times. CDR3 in DNA: TGTGCCAGCAGTTACTTAGACGGAGACTATGGCTACACCTTC. It encodes CASSYLDGDYGYTF. V usage is TRBV6-6 and J usage is TRBJ1-2; D remains ambiguous. V dropped 1 base and J dropped 3 bases, with 9 bases sitting between them. The CDR3 sequence is 14 residues long. Germline V gene lookup returns CDR1 MNHNY and CDR2 SVGAGI (reference sequence).

This clonotype was observed a few times. CDR3 nucleotides: TGCAGCGTCAAAGCGGTTCTCTCCTACGAGCAGTACTTC. Amino acids: CSVKAVLSYEQYF. The chain has TRBV29-1 and TRBJ2-7, with D possibly matching TRBD2 (5 bases). CDR1 is SQVTM, CDR2 ANQGSEA, per germline. Trimming removed 6 bases from V and 0 bases from J, with 12 bases in between. This CDR3 is built from 13 residues.

This clonotype occurred a few times. The rearrangement links TRBV24-1 to TRBJ2-4, with a possible D match to TRBD1 (6 bases). The V end lost 2 bases, the J end lost 8 bases, and 12 bases lay between the germline ends. This CDR3 comprises 14 residues. CDR1 is KGHDR and CDR2 is SFDVKD in the germline V gene. CDR3 in DNA: TGTGCCACCAGTGATTCTCAGGGGAGTGACATTCAGTACTTC. Its protein is CATSDSQGSDIQYF.

The table lists this clonotype with many counts. The chain employs TRBV4-1 and TRBJ1-5, with D tentatively TRBD1 (6 bases). The CDR3 totals 16 residues. Germline-derived CDR1 and CDR2 are MGHRA and YSYEKL. V was trimmed by 0 bases and J by 8 bases, leaving 17 bases between them. As DNA, the CDR3 is TGCGCCAGCAGCCAAGATCCGGCAGGGGATGTTGAGCCCCAGCATTTT. As protein: CASSQDPAGDVEPQHF.

This clonotype was detected a few times. The genes are TRBV30 and TRBJ1-1, with D tentatively TRBD1 (6 bases). This CDR3 contains 14 residues. V dropped 3 bases and J dropped 2 bases, with 13 bases sitting between them. The germline V gene has CDR1 GTSNPN and CDR2 SVGIG (reference sequence). The CDR3 DNA reads as TGTGCCTGGAGAGCTACAGGGATCAACACTGAAGCTTTCTTT. Translating it yields CAWRATGINTEAFF.

The chain carries TRBV27 and TRBJ2-5, with 7 bases matching TRBD2. The ends lost 2 bases at V and 2 bases at J; junction bases unmatched: 5. Germline V gene data show CDR1 as MNHEY and CDR2 as SMNVEV (reference sequence). CDR3 length: 15 amino acids. CDR3 in DNA: TGTGCCAGCAGTTTAGTCGCGGGGGTACAAGAGACCCAGTACTTC. Its translation is CASSLVAGVQETQYF.

J is TRBJ1-4 and V is TRBV20-1, with TRBD1 identical over 8 bases. The CDR3 has 14 residues. CDR1 DFQATT and CDR2 SNEGSKA come from the germline V gene (reference sequence). V shed 3 bases and J 8 bases; nucleotides not matched to a gene: 8. The DNA of the CDR3 is TGCAGTGCTAGTGGGGGACAGGTTCCGGAAAAACTGTTTTTT. Protein sequence: CSASGGQVPEKLFF.

In this sample, this clonotype turned up a few times. The chain is built from TRBV7-8 and TRBJ1-1; D may be TRBD1 (5 bases). Trimming took 8 bases from V and 0 from J, leaving 13 bases between them. The CDR3 loop spans 14 amino acids. CDR1 is SGHVS, CDR2 FQNEAQ, per germline. The CDR3: CASRGGNMNTEAFF. Here the CDR3 DNA reads TGTGCCAGCCGCGGGGGGAACATGAACACTGAAGCTTTCTTT.

This clonotype was counted at least ten times. V is TRBV3-1 and J is TRBJ2-7; perhaps TRBD1 as D (5 bases). Germline loops: CDR1 LGHDT, CDR2 YNNKEL (reference sequence). V lost 5 bases to trimming and J lost 2 bases, with 13 bases between them. The CDR3 covers 14 residues. In DNA, the CDR3 is TGTGCCAGCAGCGCCCCGGCAGGGCCCTACGAGCAGTACTTC. Encoded protein: CASSAPAGPYEQYF.

J is TRBJ2-6 and V is TRBV5-1; the D gene is possibly TRBD2 (5 bases). This CDR3 comprises 15 residues. From germline, CDR1 is SGHRS and CDR2 YFSETQ. V dropped 5 bases and J dropped 4 bases, with 13 bases sitting between them. The CDR3 loop reads CASSGGSGGANVLTF. CDR3 coding DNA: TGCGCCAGCAGTGGAGGTTCGGGCGGGGCCAACGTCCTGACTTTC. The variable domain in full, completed from reference TRBV5-1 and TRBJ2-6, reads KAGVTQTPRYLIKTRGQQVTLSCSPISGHRSVSWYQQTPGQGLQFLFEYFSETQRNKGNFPGRFSGRQFSNSRSEMNVSTLELGDSALYLCASSGGSGGANVLTFGAGSRLTVL.

This clonotype was recorded many times. The CDR3 DNA follows: TGTGCCAGCAGGGATGACGGGACTAGCGGGTTGAAGACCCAGTACTTC. This gives the protein CASRDDGTSGLKTQYF. The chain combines TRBV6-1 with TRBJ2-5; 12 bases line up with TRBD2. The CDR3 totals 16 residues. CDR1 is MNHNS and CDR2 is SASEGT in the germline V gene. The V and J ends lost 6 bases and 6 bases, in that order; junction bases with no gene match: 11.

The sample holds many counts of this clonotype. The chain has TRBV30 and TRBJ2-1; 8 bases agree with TRBD2. The CDR3 runs 14 residues. Germline trimming cut 1 base from V and 5 bases from J; bases unmatched to any gene: 4. Per germline, CDR1 GTSNPN and CDR2 SVGIG (reference sequence). CDR3 sequence reads: CAWSEWTSNNEQFF. The CDR3 DNA reads TGTGCCTGGAGTGAGTGGACTAGCAACAATGAGCAGTTCTTC. Full variable domain (rest looked up from reference TRBV30 and TRBJ2-1): SQTIHQWPATLVQPVGSPLSLECTVEGTSNPNLYWYRQAAGRGLQLLFYSVGIGQISSEVPQNLSASRPQDRQFILSSKKLLLSDSGFYLCAWSEWTSNNEQFFGPGTRLTVL.

This clonotype was detected ten times or more. V usage is TRBV14 and J usage is TRBJ2-3; no firm D call. V was trimmed by 0 bases and J by 3 bases, leaving 7 bases between them. The CDR3 totals 14 residues. Germline V lookup: CDR1 SGHDN, CDR2 FVKESK. The CDR3 here is CASSQEAVTDTQYF. The DNA of the CDR3 is TGTGCCAGCAGCCAAGAGGCGGTGACAGATACGCAGTATTTT.

The chain is built from TRBV20-1 and TRBJ1-1; D uncertain. This CDR3 contains 12 residues. Germline V lookup: CDR1 DFQATT, CDR2 SNEGSKA (reference sequence). V dropped 5 bases and J dropped 3 bases, with 10 bases sitting between them. The CDR3 nucleotides read TGCAGTGCTTCCCGGACGGACACTGAAGCTTTCTTT. It specifies CSASRTDTEAFF.

The chain has TRBV11-2 and TRBJ1-1; D is undetermined. There are 13 residues in the CDR3. Germline CDR1 SGHAT, CDR2 FQNNGV. Trimming took off 6 bases at V and 6 bases at J, with 14 bases between the two ends. The CDR3 region is CASRRLTRAEAFF. The CDR3 DNA is TGTGCCAGCAGACGATTAACCCGGGCTGAAGCTTTCTTT.

The rearrangement uses TRBV6-2 or TRBV6-3 and TRBJ1-5; D is perhaps TRBD1 (5 bases). From germline, CDR1 is MNHEY and CDR2 SVGEGT. The length of the CDR3 is 16 residues. Trimming left V 2 bases short and J 1 base short, with 12 bases between. The CDR3 DNA reads as TGTGCCAGCAGTTACAGGGGCTCTGGGAGCAATCAGCCCCAGCATTTT. Its protein is CASSYRGSGSNQPQHF.

This clonotype has more than one count but fewer than ten. The J gene is TRBJ2-7, the V gene TRBV7-2; D could derive from TRBD1 or TRBD2 (5 bases each). Germline CDR1 is SGHTA and CDR2 is FQGNSA. The CDR3 extends over 16 amino acids. V gave up 1 base and J gave up 3 bases, with 16 bases separating them. The CDR3 DNA sequence: TGTGCCAGCAGCTTAGGAGGGGCGGCAGGATACTACGAGCAGTACTTC. It encodes CASSLGGAAGYYEQYF.

This clonotype was observed a few times. The chain carries TRBV12-3 or TRBV12-4 and TRBJ1-5, with D tentatively TRBD1 (6 bases). Trimming stripped 6 bases from V and 7 bases from J, with 10 bases between. CDR3 length equals 12 residues. CDR3 sequence reads: CASRQGGQPQHF. As DNA, the CDR3 is TGTGCCAGCAGACAGGGCGGACAGCCCCAGCATTTT.